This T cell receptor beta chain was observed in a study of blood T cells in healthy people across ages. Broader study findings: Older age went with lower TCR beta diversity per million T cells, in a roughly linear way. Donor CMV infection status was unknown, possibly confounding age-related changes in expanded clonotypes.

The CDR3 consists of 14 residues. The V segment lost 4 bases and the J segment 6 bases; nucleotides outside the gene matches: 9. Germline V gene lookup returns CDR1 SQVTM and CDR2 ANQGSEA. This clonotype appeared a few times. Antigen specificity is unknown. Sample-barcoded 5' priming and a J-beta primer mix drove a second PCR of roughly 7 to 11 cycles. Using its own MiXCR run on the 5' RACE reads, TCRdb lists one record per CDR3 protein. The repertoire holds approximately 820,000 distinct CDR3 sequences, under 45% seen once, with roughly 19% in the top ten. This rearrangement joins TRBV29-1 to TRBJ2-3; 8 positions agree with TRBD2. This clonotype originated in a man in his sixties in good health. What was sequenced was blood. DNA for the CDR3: TGCAGCGTTGTATCTAGCGGGCTTCGGGATACGCAGTATTTT. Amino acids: CSVVSSGLRDTQYF.